This is a list of T cell receptor beta chains from one sample in a study of blood T cell repertoires in COVID-19. The method was immunoSEQ multiplex PCR; TCRdb's version includes in-frame clones alone and lacks a portion of them. The sample carries about 160,000 clones, over 75% recorded once. The source material was peripheral blood. These receptor sequences come from a man aged 70 or older who had recovered from COVID-19. The CDR3 runs from the conserved cysteine through the conserved F or W. Fields, in order: D gene, clone size, V gene, J gene, CDR3 protein, CDR3 DNA. D genes are given only for firm matches. For some rows the clone size is stated as once, few or many, or as a class when expanded; others skip it.

D gene: NA; clone size: once; V gene: TRBV4-2; J gene: TRBJ1-1; CDR3 protein: CASSSQVNTEAFF; CDR3 DNA: TGTGCCAGCAGCAGTCAGGTCAACACTGAAGCTTTCTTT
D gene: TRBD2; clone size: NA; V gene: TRBV5-1; J gene: TRBJ2-3; CDR3 protein: CASSSLAGVSDTQYF; CDR3 DNA: TGCGCCAGCAGCTCCCTAGCGGGAGTATCAGATACGCAGTATTTT
D gene: NA; clone size: NA; V gene: TRBV29-1; J gene: TRBJ2-7; CDR3 protein: CSVGQGGDEQYF; CDR3 DNA: TGCAGCGTCGGCCAGGGGGGCGACGAGCAGTACTTC
D gene: TRBD1; clone size: NA; V gene: TRBV2; J gene: TRBJ2-1; CDR3 protein: CASAPGQGARPQFF; CDR3 DNA: TGTGCCAGCGCCCCGGGACAGGGGGCCCGTCCTCAGTTCTTC
D gene: NA; clone size: NA; V gene: TRBV11-2; J gene: TRBJ2-1; CDR3 protein: CASSPTAAGGKNEQFF; CDR3 DNA: TGTGCCAGCAGCCCTACCGCGGCAGGGGGGAAGAATGAGCAGTTCTTC
D gene: TRBD1; clone size: NA; V gene: TRBV14; J gene: TRBJ2-7; CDR3 protein: CASSQVSGQGDEQYF; CDR3 DNA: TGTGCCAGCAGCCAAGTATCGGGACAGGGGGACGAGCAGTACTTC
D gene: NA; clone size: once; V gene: TRBV5-6; J gene: TRBJ2-3; CDR3 protein: CASSASPGSTDTQYF; CDR3 DNA: TGTGCCAGCAGCGCCTCTCCGGGAAGCACAGATACGCAGTATTTT
D gene: TRBD2; clone size: NA; V gene: TRBV7-7; J gene: TRBJ2-1; CDR3 protein: CASSLRGDPAGGEQFF; CDR3 DNA: TGTGCTAGCAGCTTACGGGGGGATCCAGCGGGAGGTGAGCAGTTCTTC
D gene: TRBD2; clone size: NA; V gene: TRBV7-9; J gene: TRBJ2-5; CDR3 protein: CASSLGLAGGETQYF; CDR3 DNA: TGTGCCAGCAGCCTAGGACTAGCGGGAGGAGAGACCCAGTACTTC
D gene: NA; clone size: NA; V gene: TRBV6-5; J gene: TRBJ1-1; CDR3 protein: CASTEWGEIEAFF; CDR3 DNA: TGTGCCAGCACCGAATGGGGGGAAATCGAAGCTTTCTTT
D gene: NA; clone size: few; V gene: TRBV5-1; J gene: TRBJ2-5; CDR3 protein: CASSRWTVQSGETQYF; CDR3 DNA: TGCGCCAGCAGCCGCTGGACAGTACAAAGTGGAGAGACCCAGTACTTC
D gene: TRBD2; clone size: NA; V gene: TRBV6-5; J gene: TRBJ2-1; CDR3 protein: CASSYSIAGGYEQFF; CDR3 DNA: TGTGCCAGCAGTTACTCTATAGCGGGAGGCTATGAGCAGTTCTTC
D gene: NA; clone size: NA; V gene: TRBV9; J gene: TRBJ2-3; CDR3 protein: CASSVGVAGTDTQYF; CDR3 DNA: TGTGCCAGCAGCGTAGGGGTAGCGGGCACAGATACGCAGTATTTT
D gene: NA; clone size: NA; V gene: TRBV6-5; J gene: TRBJ1-1; CDR3 protein: CASSYGGTTEAFF; CDR3 DNA: TGTGCCAGCAGTTACGGGGGGACCACTGAAGCTTTCTTT
D gene: NA; clone size: few; V gene: TRBV7-2; J gene: TRBJ1-2; CDR3 protein: CASSPPGQGYTF; CDR3 DNA: TGTGCCAGCAGCCCTCCGGGACAAGGCTACACCTTC
D gene: NA; clone size: NA; V gene: TRBV7-6; J gene: TRBJ2-2; CDR3 protein: CASSKAGGTGELFF; CDR3 DNA: TGTGCCAGCAGTAAAGCAGGAGGCACCGGGGAGCTGTTTTTT
D gene: NA; clone size: NA; V gene: TRBV6-5; J gene: TRBJ2-5; CDR3 protein: CASSSLGQSQETQYF; CDR3 DNA: TGTGCCAGCAGTTCCCTCGGACAGTCCCAAGAGACCCAGTACTTC